This T cell receptor (beta chain) derives from a study of shared clonotypes between healthy human individuals. Every unsorted PBMC PCR replicate was loaded with about 300 ng DNA, approximately 30,000 T cell genomes. PBMC DNA, left unsorted, was sequenced on ten immunoSEQ deep assay plates. Data came from immunoSEQ multiplex PCR; TCRdb stores just in-frame clones and leaves some out. The data show about 490,000 clones, less than 80% seen once. The sample comprised PBMCs. The receptor was derived from a woman in her thirties or forties in good health. Some clones in this sample may be carry-over from other donors' samples.

The DNA for the CDR3 is TGTGCCAGCAGCTTGGGTGAGGCCAACTCCTACGAGCAGTACTTC. The encoded protein is CASSLGEANSYEQYF. The rearrangement joins TRBV11-2 to TRBJ2-7, with no clear D. In germline, CDR1 is SGHAT, CDR2 FQNNGV. The CDR3 covers 15 residues. V lost 3 bases and J lost 0, with 12 bases in between.